This entry lists 20 T cell receptor beta chains sequenced from one sample in a study of blood T cell repertoires in COVID-19. Profiled with immunoSEQ multiplex PCR; TCRdb holds only in-frame clones, not every one. The sample lists more than 85,000 clones; 84% were seen once. The sequencing input was peripheral blood. Every receptor here comes from a man aged 55 to 70 with acute or convalescent COVID-19.

V and J are TRBV7-9 and TRBJ2-7; 9 nucleotides match TRBD1. Trimming cost V 7 bases and J 5 bases; bases outside gene matches: 9. Germline V gene sequence: CDR1 SEHNR, CDR2 FQNEAQ (reference sequence). CDR3 size: 14 residues. CDR3: CASNLGQGFDEQYF. CDR3 nucleotides: TGTGCCAGCAACCTCGGACAGGGGTTCGACGAGCAGTACTTC.

The CDR3, as DNA: TGCAGCGTTGAATTCCAGCGGGGGGGCCAAAGCACCGGGGAGCTGTTTTTT. Amino acid sequence: CSVEFQRGGQSTGELFF. The rearrangement joins TRBV29-1 to TRBJ2-2; 10 positions agree with TRBD2. This CDR3 contains 17 residues. J gave up 4 bases and V 2 bases, and 10 bases lay outside the gene matches. The V gene's germline CDR1 is SQVTM and CDR2 ANQGSEA.

The chain uses TRBV12-3 or TRBV12-4 and TRBJ2-2, with D perhaps TRBD2 (5 bases). The CDR3 spans 13 residues. Trimming pared 6 bases from V and 6 bases from J, leaving 11 bases between. The DNA for the CDR3 is TGTGCCAGCAGGCTCGAGAGGGCCGGGGAGCTGTTTTTT. Its protein is CASRLERAGELFF.

This chain links TRBV5-1 with TRBJ1-6; the D is unclear. The CDR3 totals 15 residues. Trimming shortened V by 5 bases and J by 3 bases, and 12 bases separated the two germline ends. CDR1 and CDR2 from the germline V gene are SGHRS and YFSETQ. This chain's CDR3 is CASREVENYNSPLHF. The CDR3 coding sequence is TGCGCCAGCAGGGAGGTTGAGAACTATAATTCACCCCTCCACTTT.

This chain uses TRBV7-9 with TRBJ1-5; no firm D call. The CDR3 consists of 14 residues. CDR1 is SEHNR and CDR2 is FQNEAQ in the germline V gene (reference sequence). The V gene lost 6 bases and the J gene lost 3 bases, with 12 bases spanning the gap. The CDR3 loop is CASSHDTLNQPQHF. CDR3 in DNA: TGTGCCAGCAGTCACGACACCCTCAATCAGCCCCAGCATTTT. Full variable domain (rest looked up from reference TRBV7-9 and TRBJ1-5): DTGVSQNPRHKITKRGQNVTFRCDPISEHNRLYWYRQTLGQGPEFLTYFQNEAQLEKSRLLSDRFSAERPKGSFSTLEIQRTEQGDSAMYLCASSHDTLNQPQHFGDGTRLSIL.

The chain recombines TRBV2 with TRBJ1-1; tentatively, D is TRBD1 (6 bases). Trimming took off 10 bases at V and 5 bases at J, with 23 bases between the two ends. CDR3 length equals 15 residues. CDR1 is SNHLY and CDR2 is FYNNEI in the germline V gene. CDR3 in DNA: TGTGCCACCACAGCCCTGGGCAGGGGAGGGACTGAAGCTTTCTTT. Translated: CATTALGRGGTEAFF.

The V call is TRBV25-1, the J call TRBJ2-5; 7 nucleotides align to TRBD2. This CDR3 region has 15 residues. With 2 bases clipped from V and 4 bases from J, the junction kept 7 bases outside the gene matches. Germline V lookup: CDR1 MGHDK, CDR2 SYGVNS. CDR3 loop: CASSELTSALETQYF. DNA for the CDR3: TGTGCCAGCAGTGAACTTACTAGCGCCCTAGAGACCCAGTACTTC.

The rearrangement uses TRBV2 and TRBJ2-3, with 8 bases matching TRBD2. The CDR3 has 15 amino acids. Germline V gene lookup returns CDR1 SNHLY and CDR2 FYNNEI. The trim removed 6 bases at V and 0 bases at J, leaving 5 bases unmatched. DNA for the CDR3: TGTGCCAGCAGCGTTAGCGGGGTGAGCACAGATACGCAGTATTTT. Protein sequence: CASSVSGVSTDTQYF. Full variable domain (outside the CDR3, taken from reference TRBV2 and TRBJ2-3): EPEVTQTPSHQVTQMGQEVILRCVPISNHLYFYWYRQILGQKVEFLVSFYNNEISEKSEIFDDQFSVERPDGSNFTLKIRSTKLEDSAMYFCASSVSGVSTDTQYFGPGTRLTVL.

V and J are TRBV5-4 and TRBJ1-3; the D gene is possibly TRBD1 (6 bases). The CDR3 consists of 16 residues. Germline V lookup: CDR1 SGHNT, CDR2 YYREEE (reference sequence). V was clipped by 1 base and J by 4 bases, with 15 bases between them. CDR3 sequence reads: CASSLKGGAGGNTIYF. The CDR3 DNA reads as TGTGCCAGCAGCTTGAAGGGGGGGGCAGGAGGAAACACCATATATTTT.

The chain uses TRBV20-1 and TRBJ2-7, with a possible D match to TRBD1 (6 bases). CDR3 length equals 15 residues. Germline-derived CDR1 and CDR2 are DFQATT and SNEGSKA (reference sequence). Deletions cut 3 bases from V and 2 bases from J, with 17 bases between. CDR3 residues: CSASWGQGTTYEQYF. DNA for the CDR3: TGCAGTGCTAGTTGGGGGCAGGGGACGACCTACGAGCAGTACTTC.

The chain recombines TRBV5-4 with TRBJ2-3; 7 bases map to TRBD2. The CDR3 consists of 17 residues. With V trimmed by 1 base and J by 5 bases, 13 bases remained unmatched. The germline V gene encodes CDR1 SGHNT and CDR2 YYREEE (reference sequence). The chain's CDR3 is CASSLIGRGRRQDTQYF. The CDR3 region has the DNA TGTGCCAGCAGCTTGATAGGGCGGGGGAGAAGGCAAGATACGCAGTATTTT.

This clone has just a few counts. V usage is TRBV11-2 and J usage is TRBJ2-1; D might be TRBD2 (5 bases). Trimming took 5 bases from V and 0 from J, leaving 11 bases between them. Germline CDR1 is SGHAT and CDR2 is FQNNGV. The CDR3 length is 15 residues. The CDR3 loop reads CASSMVGSSYNEQFF. Written as DNA, the CDR3 is TGTGCCAGCAGCATGGTGGGGAGCTCCTACAATGAGCAGTTCTTC.

The chain links TRBV2 to TRBJ2-1, with 8 bases lining up with TRBD2. The CDR3 is 14 residues long. CDR1 SNHLY and CDR2 FYNNEI come from the germline V gene. After removal of 8 bases from V and 6 bases from J, the junction contained 9 bases not matched to a gene. The CDR3 spells CASQPGLGVNEQFF. The CDR3 nucleotides are TGTGCCAGCCAGCCGGGACTAGGGGTCAATGAGCAGTTCTTC.

As concerns this clone: No DNA is shown, since the ends of the CDR3 on it are uncertain; the CDR3 is the one TCRdb lists. The chain has TRBV27 and TRBJ1-1; the listed D gene, TRBD1, was not tested against the DNA. Germline values: CDR1 MNHEY, CDR2 SMNVEV (reference sequence). The CDR3 sequence runs 15 residues, both termini included. The CDR3 reads CASSFLAGMNTEAFF.

The genes are TRBV28 and TRBJ2-3, with D perhaps TRBD2 (5 bases). The CDR3 extends over 13 amino acids. Between the trimmed V and J ends, which lost 6 bases and 2 bases, there was a span of 9 bases. The V gene's germline CDR1 is MDHEN and CDR2 SYDVKM. The CDR3 nucleotides read TGTGCCAGCAGACTTGACTACACAGATACGCAGTATTTT. The encoded protein is CASRLDYTDTQYF.

This chain links TRBV3-1 (or the pseudogene TRBV3-2) with TRBJ1-3; D is undetermined. Germline V CDR1 and CDR2: LGHDT, YNNKEL (reference sequence). V was shortened by 4 bases and J by 1 base, with 8 bases between the two germline ends. This CDR3 is built from 14 residues. Here the CDR3 DNA reads TGTGCCAGCAGCCCTTCGGGGTCTGGAAACACCATATATTTT. Its protein product is CASSPSGSGNTIYF.

This chain uses TRBV11-3 with TRBJ2-7, with TRBD1 matching over 9 bases. V lost 5 bases, J lost 7 bases, and 6 bases stayed unmatched. CDR1 is SGHNT, CDR2 YENEEA, per germline. The length of the CDR3 is 13 residues. The CDR3 protein is CASSEGQGLEQYF. Written as DNA, the CDR3 is TGTGCCAGCAGCGAGGGACAGGGCTTGGAGCAGTACTTC.

This clone appeared a few times. This rearrangement joins TRBV24-1 to TRBJ2-2, with 7 bases identical to TRBD1. V shed 4 bases and J 1 base; nucleotides not matched to a gene: 5. This CDR3 contains 16 residues. The germline CDR1 and CDR2 sequences are KGHDR and SFDVKD. CDR3 sequence: CATSDPDRMNTGELFF. In DNA, the CDR3 is TGTGCCACCAGTGACCCGGACAGGATGAACACCGGGGAGCTGTTTTTT.

V and J are TRBV28 and TRBJ2-6; D gene ambiguous. The CDR3 contains 13 residues. Germline V gene lookup returns CDR1 MDHEN and CDR2 SYDVKM. Trimming cost V 7 bases and J 2 bases, with 6 bases left between them. For the CDR3, the DNA is TGTGCCAGCACCCTACCTGGGGCCAACGTCCTGACTTTC. This gives the protein CASTLPGANVLTF.

The chain uses TRBV7-2 and TRBJ1-5; 7 bases fit TRBD1. Germline trimming cut 2 bases from V and 5 bases from J; bases unmatched to any gene: 6. The CDR3 runs to 15 residues. CDR1 is SGHTA and CDR2 is FQGNSA in the germline V gene. The CDR3 region is CASSLQGTVHQPQHF. The CDR3, as DNA: TGTGCCAGCAGCTTACAGGGGACAGTCCATCAGCCCCAGCATTTT.